The T cell receptor (beta chain) described here comes from a study of blood T cell repertoires in COVID-19. The length of the CDR3 is 15 residues. V gave up 6 bases and J gave up 7 bases, with 19 bases separating them. From germline, CDR1 is MNHEY and CDR2 SVGAGI. Sequencing used immunoSEQ multiplex PCR; TCRdb keeps in-frame clones, though not all of them. This sample has 130,000 to 150,000 clones; 80% to 85% occur once, and the top ten carry roughly 6.2%. The V gene is TRBV6-5, the J gene TRBJ1-5; no definite D call. The TCR was taken from a woman in her 50s who had been exposed to COVID-19. Material: PBMCs or T cells enriched from blood (not recorded which). The CDR3 coding sequence is TGTGCCAGCAGCCCCGCCGGAGGCATTAGGCAGCCCCAGCATTTT. Amino acids: CASSPAGGIRQPQHF.